What follows describes a single TCR beta chain. Other DNA variants within this sample encode the same CDR3. V lost 4 bases and J 1 base, leaving 5 bases between the germline ends. Germline CDR1 and CDR2: MDHEN and SYDVKM. The CDR3 is made up of 13 amino acids. This record belongs to a study of shared clonotypes between healthy human individuals. The run depth of the assay was deep. Genomic DNA of every subset was divided equally among multiple immunoSEQ plates. TCRdb's table, derived via immunoSEQ multiplex PCR, lists solely in-frame clones and lacks some. The data contain a few hundred thousand clones, about 70% of them singletons.

The sample taken for sequencing was memory CD4+ T cells sorted from blood. Regarding subset: CD45RA-negative fraction. This chain links TRBV28 with TRBJ1-5, with D unclear. The origin of this receptor is a man aged 25-45 years in good health. The chain's CDR3 is CASSSGSNQPQHF. CDR3 coding DNA: TGTGCCAGCAGTTCAGGCAGCAATCAGCCCCAGCATTTT. Filled out from reference TRBV28 and TRBJ1-5, the complete variable domain reads DVKVTQSSRYLVKRTGEKVFLECVQDMDHENMFWYRQDPGLGLRLIYFSYDVKMKEKGDIPEGYSVSREKKERFSLILESASTNQTSMYLCASSSGSNQPQHFGDGTRLSIL.